The present T cell receptor (beta chain) was sequenced within a study of T cell responses to AZD1222 COVID-19 vaccine. Assay: immunoSEQ multiplex PCR; the TCRdb copy retains only in-frame clones and omits some. The data contain tens of thousands of clones, roughly nine tenths of them singletons. This CDR3 region has 15 residues. V was clipped by 6 bases and J by 0 bases; unmatched bases: 5. Germline V gives CDR1 MNHEY, CDR2 SVGAGI. Comments on this clone: The antigen is undetermined.

Study outcomes and limitations: Receipt of two AZD1222 doses was followed by a rise in Spike-specific TCR breadth and depth. There were vaccine-associated CD4 TCRs across spike, dominant at 160-218 and 743-854. Females made up more of the donors, who were largely white British, and clonal diversity may have come out too low.

The V call is TRBV6-5, the J call TRBJ1-5; 7 bases are shared with TRBD1. This sample comprised peripheral blood, obtained 28 days after the second AZD1222 dose. The TCR was taken from an adult who received the AZD1222 COVID-19 vaccine. CDR3 protein: CASRTGVYSNQPQHF. The CDR3 DNA reads as TGTGCCAGCAGAACAGGGGTCTATAGCAATCAGCCCCAGCATTTT.